This entry is about one T cell receptor (beta chain). Its cognate antigen has yet to be identified. Qualities for individual bases were not recorded, and no much larger clone is one base off. These data belong to a study of glioma-infiltrating T cells after dendritic cell vaccination (dated by TCRdb to about 2016). Looking at the study overall: The cohort comprised about 15 glioblastoma patients from Phase I and II dendritic cell vaccination trials, 9 newly diagnosed and 6 with recurrent disease. TCR sequencing metrics, including TIL content and tumor-blood repertoire overlap, were correlated with survival after dendritic cell vaccination. Patients received three intradermal dendritic cell vaccine injections at biweekly intervals in the arm below the axilla. In glioblastoma patients vaccinated with dendritic cells, deep sequencing of TCR beta CDR3 regions served to measure the amount of tumor-infiltrating lymphocytes and to compare repertoires between tumor and blood. Patients received autologous tumor lysate-pulsed dendritic cell vaccination between the early 2000s and the early 2010s. The vaccine was prepared from monocyte-derived dendritic cells that were cultured for approximately seven days with IL-4 and GM-CSF and then pulsed overnight with autologous tumor lysate. The paper's findings and limits, for the study overall: The cohort was small and heterogeneous, only a few patients had full blood and tumor sets, and even fewer had initial-recurrent tumor pairs. Longer time to progression and overall survival after dendritic cell vaccination were predicted by higher estimated pretreatment TIL content. TCR clonality showed no direct relationship with survival, which suggests that a diverse polyclonal response may be important. The three-group TCR overlap response model was described as speculative and requiring prospective validation.

Sample time point, as interpreted from the label and publication: after dendritic cell vaccination, including at tumor progression/relapse. Patients were selected for having adequate residual fresh-frozen tumor tissue and more than two years of available survival data. None of the glioblastoma patients carried an isocitrate dehydrogenase mutation, although molecular status otherwise varied. PBMC collection took place before vaccination, two weeks after the third vaccination, and at tumor progression if progression occurred. The Qiagen DNeasy Blood extraction Kit was used for extraction of genomic DNA. Using the immunoSEQ assay, TCRB CDR3 regions were amplified from approximately 2.1 micrograms of genomic DNA, or from all available DNA when less than that was on hand. The multiplex PCR relied on 60 forward primers for TCR V beta segments and 13 reverse primers for J beta segments. To estimate reads per starting template, synthetic control templates were spiked into each sample at limiting dilution. The Illumina HiSeq System generated sequencing reads of 87 bp. From the authors' description of their analysis: PCR and sequencing errors were removed by a nearest neighbor algorithm that merged closely related sequences. TCR overlap was defined as the percentage of unique tumor TCR beta sequences that were also present in the same patient's peripheral blood. TCRdb carries this immuneACCESS record with in-frame sequences only. Its versions omit some clonotypes, under half of them owing to an unresolved V gene in the studies checked, with the rest unexplained. V and J calls and clone size come straight from that table; D and trimming were deduced from the DNA. The sample data list 70,000 to 95,000 clones, and around 86% of these were observed just once. The ten largest clones add up to 2% to 2.5% of the sample.

CDR1 and CDR2, per the germline V gene, are SGHRS and YFSETQ. Including cysteine and phenylalanine, the CDR3 has 14 amino acids. The CDR3 DNA has 42 bases and is translated from base 1. The input for sequencing was blood, taken after dendritic cell vaccination. In this chain, TRBV5-1 is recombined with TRBJ2-5; 7 junctional bases match TRBD1. Near its end, the DNA agrees better with TRBJ2-7, so the J call may be wrong. This sequence originates from a human donor with glioblastoma. DNA sequence: TGCGCCAGCAGCCTCAGACAGGGCAAAGACGAGCAGTACTTC. Translated, this gives CASSLRQGKDEQYF.